The 22 T cell receptor beta chains reported below all come from one sample, sequenced in a study of blood T cells in healthy people across ages. Next came a second PCR, run for about 6 to 12 cycles, which used a sample-barcoded 5' primer along with a J-beta primer mix. TCRdb ran MiXCR on the 5' RACE reads and lists one entry per CDR3 protein. The data contain approximately 820,000 distinct CDR3 sequences, about 42% of them singletons. The sequenced material came from blood. Receptor source: a man aged 55 to 70 in good health.

The sample holds a few counts of this clonotype. J is TRBJ2-7 and V is TRBV7-2; a weak D match, TRBD2 (5 bases). Germline values: CDR1 SGHTA, CDR2 FQGNSA. V gave up 1 base and J gave up 3 bases, with 13 bases separating them. This CDR3 has 15 residues. CDR3 region: CASSLGPGRNYEQYF. CDR3 sequence (DNA): TGTGCCAGCAGCTTAGGACCGGGAAGAAACTACGAGCAGTACTTC.

V and J are TRBV18 and TRBJ2-7; perhaps TRBD2 as D (6 bases). Looked up from germline, CDR1 is KGHSH and CDR2 is LQKENI. The ends were cut back, 2 bases at V and 4 bases at J, with 15 bases in the middle. The CDR3 consists of 15 residues. Written as DNA, the CDR3 is TGTGCCAGCTCACCATACAGGAGCGCGGGGTACGAGCAGTACTTC. Amino acids: CASSPYRSAGYEQYF.

The CDR3 loop reads CASSLGQGSGKLFF. DNA of the CDR3: TGTGCCAGCAGCCTCGGACAGGGCAGCGGAAAACTGTTTTTT. The chain recombines TRBV6-2 or TRBV6-3 with TRBJ1-4; 8 bases line up with TRBD1. Trimming took 6 bases from V and 10 from J; bases not matched to a gene: 10. From germline, CDR1 is MNHEY and CDR2 SVGEGT. The CDR3 is 14 amino acids.

The chain links TRBV29-1 to TRBJ2-1; 7 nucleotides align to TRBD2. The CDR3 is 15 amino acids. The ends lost 1 base at V and 8 bases at J; junction bases unmatched: 11. Germline CDR1 and CDR2: SQVTM and ANQGSEA. The CDR3, as DNA: TGCAGCGTTGAAGGGGGGAGGGCTTCCGTCGATGAGCAGTTCTTC. Its translation: CSVEGGRASVDEQFF.

The chain employs TRBV20-1 and TRBJ1-5; TRBD1 agrees at 7 bases. The CDR3 consists of 15 residues. From germline, CDR1 is DFQATT and CDR2 SNEGSKA (reference sequence). V shed 0 bases, J shed 5 bases, and the junction held 7 bases outside the gene matches. As DNA, the CDR3 is TGCAGTGCTAGAGATTCGGGGACAGATTATCAGCCCCAGCATTTT. Protein product: CSARDSGTDYQPQHF.

This clonotype was recorded many times. V and J are TRBV10-3 and TRBJ2-1; 11 bases are shared with TRBD2. Germline values: CDR1 ENHRY, CDR2 SYGVKD. J lost 4 bases, V lost 7 bases, and 6 bases had no gene match. The CDR3 extends over 15 amino acids. CDR3 nucleotides: TGTGCCATCAAAATAGCGGGGGGGAAGTACAATGAGCAGTTCTTC. It codes for CAIKIAGGKYNEQFF.

The chain uses TRBV4-1 and TRBJ1-2; possible D gene TRBD1, 6 bases. The CDR3 loop spans 17 amino acids. Trimming shortened V by 4 bases and J by 7 bases, and 25 bases separated the two germline ends. In germline, CDR1 is MGHRA, CDR2 YSYEKL. The DNA for the CDR3 is TGCGCCAGCAGCCCTCGAGATAAACCGACAGGTTGGTGTGGCTACACCTTC. It encodes CASSPRDKPTGWCGYTF.

In nucleotides, the CDR3 is TGTGCCAGCAGTTACCAGGCGGGGGGGCGTAATGAGCAGTACTTC. Translating gives CASSYQAGGRNEQYF. The J gene is TRBJ2-7, the V gene TRBV6-2 or TRBV6-3; TRBD2 matches 9 bases. Per the germline V gene, CDR1 is MNHEY and CDR2 is SVGEGT. V lost 2 bases, J lost 7 bases, and 9 bases stayed unmatched. The CDR3 loop spans 15 amino acids.

The chain links TRBV7-9 to TRBJ2-1, with TRBD2 matching over 9 bases. Trimming at V came to 5 bases and at J to 4 bases, leaving 18 bases not matched to a gene. The CDR3 has 19 residues. Germline CDR1 reads SEHNR; CDR2 reads FQNEAQ (reference sequence). CDR3 amino acids: CASSVRGSGGRSLYNEQFF. The CDR3 DNA is TGTGCCAGCAGCGTAAGGGGTAGCGGGGGACGATCCCTTTACAATGAGCAGTTCTTC.

The table lists this clonotype with a few counts. The chain is built from TRBV9 and TRBJ2-7; 9 bases are shared with TRBD1. Germline lookup yields CDR1 SGDLS and CDR2 YYNGEE. The length of the CDR3 is 13 residues. The V and J ends lost 0 bases and 6 bases, in that order; junction bases with no gene match: 1. The CDR3 spells CASSVGTGVEQYF. The CDR3 DNA is TGTGCCAGCAGCGTAGGGACAGGGGTCGAGCAGTACTTC.

This clonotype was observed once. The chain is built from TRBV20-1 and TRBJ1-1; D is undetermined. CDR1 is DFQATT and CDR2 is SNEGSKA in the germline V gene (reference sequence). The CDR3 spans 13 residues. Trimming left V 0 bases short and J 6 bases short, with 11 bases between. The CDR3 loop is CSARDLGLPEAFF. Here the CDR3 DNA reads TGCAGTGCTAGAGATCTTGGGTTGCCTGAAGCTTTCTTT.

The chain is built from TRBV3-1 and TRBJ2-3; D ambiguous. There are 16 residues in the CDR3. V was trimmed by 2 bases and J by 3 bases, leaving 15 bases between them. From germline, CDR1 is LGHDT and CDR2 YNNKEL (reference sequence). CDR3 bases: TGTGCCAGCAGCCAACCTTTTACTCATTTAACAGATACGCAGTATTTT. Translation: CASSQPFTHLTDTQYF.

The genes are TRBV7-3 and TRBJ2-5, with 11 bases lining up with TRBD2. Trimming at V came to 4 bases and at J to 2 bases, leaving 3 bases not matched to a gene. Germline values: CDR1 SGHTA, CDR2 FQGTGA. The CDR3 runs to 15 residues. This CDR3 is CASSWASGGQETQYF. The CDR3, as DNA: TGTGCCAGCAGCTGGGCTAGCGGGGGGCAAGAGACCCAGTACTTC.

The chain combines TRBV9 with TRBJ2-2; D perhaps matches TRBD2 (7 bases). Germline V gene sequence: CDR1 SGDLS, CDR2 YYNGEE. The CDR3 covers 15 residues. Trimming took 0 bases from V and 7 from J, leaving 13 bases between them. The CDR3 reads CASSVEGGVRGELFF. DNA for the CDR3: TGTGCCAGCAGCGTAGAAGGGGGGGTACGCGGGGAGCTGTTTTTT.

The rearrangement joins TRBV6-5 to TRBJ2-5; 9 bases map to TRBD2. V lost 6 bases to trimming and J lost 5 bases; unmatched junction nucleotides: 13. Per germline, CDR1 MNHEY and CDR2 SVGAGI. The CDR3 totals 16 residues. CDR3: CASRNRGGGAYETQYF. In DNA, the CDR3 is TGTGCCAGCAGAAACCGGGGCGGGGGGGCTTATGAGACCCAGTACTTC.

J is TRBJ2-7 and V is TRBV20-1, with D perhaps matching TRBD2 (7 bases). CDR3 length: 16 amino acids. The V and J ends lost 1 base and 2 bases respectively, with 18 bases between them. Germline V gene sequence: CDR1 DFQATT, CDR2 SNEGSKA (reference sequence). The CDR3 region is CSARGVGGLRTYEQYF. The DNA for the CDR3 is TGCAGTGCTAGAGGAGTGGGGGGGCTCCGTACCTACGAGCAGTACTTC.

The chain is built from TRBV12-3 or TRBV12-4 and TRBJ1-5, with no clear D. Trimming stripped 0 bases from V and 4 bases from J, with 7 bases between. This CDR3 is 14 amino acids long. The DNA of the CDR3 is TGTGCCAGCAGTTTAGCGGCAGCGAATCAGCCCCAGCATTTT. Its translation is CASSLAAANQPQHF.

The chain is built from TRBV11-1 and TRBJ2-7; D not certain. V was shortened by 0 bases and J by 2 bases, with 11 bases between the two germline ends. The CDR3 runs 15 residues. CDR1 is SGHAT and CDR2 is FQDESV in the germline V gene (reference sequence). The CDR3 DNA reads as TGTGCCAGCAGCTTAGCAGGGTCCGTGACCTACGAGCAGTACTTC. Amino acid sequence: CASSLAGSVTYEQYF.

V and J are TRBV30 and TRBJ1-5; 10 bases line up with TRBD1. The CDR3 loop spans 16 amino acids. CDR1 and CDR2 from the germline V gene are GTSNPN and SVGIG (reference sequence). Germline trimming cut 3 bases from V and 2 bases from J; bases unmatched to any gene: 7. The CDR3, as DNA: TGTGCCTGGAGCGGTCCAGGGACAGGGGGCAATCAGCCCCAGCATTTT. This gives the protein CAWSGPGTGGNQPQHF.

The V call is TRBV12-3 or TRBV12-4, the J call TRBJ2-2; D possibly corresponds to TRBD1 (6 bases). This CDR3 spans 16 amino acids. V was trimmed by 3 bases and J by 4 bases, leaving 15 bases between them. The chain's CDR3 is CASSFAGAGRTGELFF. CDR3 in DNA: TGTGCCAGCAGTTTTGCAGGGGCGGGCCGCACCGGGGAGCTGTTTTTT.

The chain joins TRBV2 to TRBJ2-7; weak D call: TRBD1 (5 bases). The germline V gene encodes CDR1 SNHLY and CDR2 FYNNEI. The CDR3 contains 12 residues. V was trimmed by 6 bases and J by 1 base, leaving 7 bases between them. CDR3 nucleotide sequence: TGTGCCAGCAGACAGGTGTCCTACGAGCAGTACTTC. It encodes CASRQVSYEQYF.

This chain links TRBV6-5 with TRBJ1-1, with TRBD1 as a possible D gene (5 bases). The CDR3 is 14 amino acids. The germline V gene encodes CDR1 MNHEY and CDR2 SVGAGI. With 2 bases removed from V and 3 bases from J, the gap between germline ends came to 10 bases. The CDR3 loop is CASSYAGLDTEAFF. In DNA form, the CDR3 reads TGTGCCAGCAGTTACGCAGGGTTAGACACTGAAGCTTTCTTT.